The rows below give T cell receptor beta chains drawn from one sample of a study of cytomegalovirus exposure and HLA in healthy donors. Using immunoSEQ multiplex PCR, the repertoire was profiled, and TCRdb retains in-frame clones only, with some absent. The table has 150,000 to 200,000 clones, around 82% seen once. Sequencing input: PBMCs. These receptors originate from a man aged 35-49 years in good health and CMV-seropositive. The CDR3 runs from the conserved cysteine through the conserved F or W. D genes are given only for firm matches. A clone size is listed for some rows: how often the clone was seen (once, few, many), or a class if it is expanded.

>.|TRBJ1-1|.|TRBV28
CASRPGGFENTEAFF
TGTGCCAGCCGTCCGGGCGGGTTCGAGAACACTGAAGCTTTCTTT
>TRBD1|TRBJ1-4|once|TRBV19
CASSTSGGVGEKLFF
TGTGCCAGTAGTACCTCAGGGGGCGTAGGGGAAAAACTGTTTTTT
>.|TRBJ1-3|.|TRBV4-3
CASGRTENSGNTIYF
TGCGCCAGCGGACGGACAGAGAACTCTGGAAACACCATATATTTT
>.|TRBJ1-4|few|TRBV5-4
CASSSGGKTNEKLFF
TGTGCCAGCAGCTCGGGGGGAAAAACTAATGAAAAACTGTTTTTT
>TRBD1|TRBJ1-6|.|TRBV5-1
CASSRRGNSPLHF
TGCGCCAGCAGCCGCAGGGGGAACTCACCCCTCCACTTT
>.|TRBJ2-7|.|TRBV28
CASSAPAIYEQYF
TGTGCCAGCAGTGCCCCCGCTATTTACGAGCAGTACTTC
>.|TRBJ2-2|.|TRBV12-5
CASAPSWSTGELFF
TGTGCTAGTGCCCCAAGTTGGAGTACCGGGGAGCTGTTTTTT
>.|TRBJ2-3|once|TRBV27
CASSSLALSTDTQYF
TGTGCCAGCAGTTCCTTAGCGCTGAGCACAGATACGCAGTATTTT
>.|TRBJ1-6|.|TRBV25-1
CASSEGADNSPLHF
TGTGCCAGCAGTGAGGGAGCTGATAATTCACCCCTCCACTTT
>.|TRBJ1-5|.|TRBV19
CASSIGQGNQPQHF
TGTGCCAGTAGTATTGGGCAGGGAAATCAGCCCCAGCATTTT
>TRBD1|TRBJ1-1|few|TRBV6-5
CASSPGQKNTEAFF
TGTGCCAGCAGCCCGGGACAGAAGAACACTGAAGCTTTCTTT
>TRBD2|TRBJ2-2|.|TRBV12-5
CASGLDVAGGNTGELFF
TGTGCTAGTGGTTTGGATGTAGCGGGAGGGAACACCGGGGAGCTGTTTTTT
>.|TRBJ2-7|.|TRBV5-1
CASSLGPRSGSYEQYF
TGCGCCAGCAGCTTGGGACCCAGGAGCGGCTCCTACGAGCAGTACTTC
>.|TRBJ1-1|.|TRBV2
CASSGQPNTEAFF
TGTGCCAGCAGTGGACAGCCCAACACTGAAGCTTTCTTT
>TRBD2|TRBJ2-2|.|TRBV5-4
CASTLKTSPGELFF
TGTGCCAGCACCCTTAAGACTAGCCCCGGGGAGCTGTTTTTT
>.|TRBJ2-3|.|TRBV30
CAGTWGQAGGSTDTQYF
TGTGCCGGTACATGGGGGCAGGCAGGAGGTAGCACAGATACGCAGTATTTT
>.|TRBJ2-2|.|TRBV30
CAWGRSGELFF
TGTGCCTGGGGGAGGAGCGGGGAGCTGTTTTTT
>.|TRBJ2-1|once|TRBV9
CASDGGSGSYNEQFF
TGTGCCAGCGATGGCGGTTCTGGAAGCTACAATGAGCAGTTCTTC
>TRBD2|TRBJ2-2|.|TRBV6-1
CASGRLAGNTGELFF
TGTGCCAGCGGACGACTAGCGGGGAACACCGGGGAGCTGTTTTTT
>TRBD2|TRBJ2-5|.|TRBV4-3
CASSQEAGRVETQYF
TGCGCCAGCAGCCAAGAAGCGGGGAGGGTGGAGACCCAGTACTTC
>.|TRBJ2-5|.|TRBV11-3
CASSFGGRGETQYF
TGTGCCAGCAGCTTCGGGGGTCGGGGAGAGACCCAGTACTTC
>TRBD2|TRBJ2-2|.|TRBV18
CASSPSSGTGELFF
TGTGCCAGCTCACCATCTAGCGGGACCGGGGAGCTGTTTTTT
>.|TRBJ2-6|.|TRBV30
CAWRGSGANGLTF
TGTGCCTGGAGAGGCTCTGGGGCCAACGGCCTGACTTTC
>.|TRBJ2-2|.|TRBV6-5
CASSPGFGELFF
TGTGCCAGCAGTCCCGGTTTCGGGGAGCTGTTTTTT
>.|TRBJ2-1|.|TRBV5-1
CASSSGSYNEQFF
TGCGCCAGCAGCTCAGGATCCTACAATGAGCAGTTCTTC
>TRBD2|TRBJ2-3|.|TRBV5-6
CASSLLSGKRDTQYF
TGTGCCAGCAGCTTGTTAAGCGGGAAGAGAGATACGCAGTATTTT
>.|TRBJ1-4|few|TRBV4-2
CASSPSAWATNEKLFF
TGTGCCAGCAGCCCCTCAGCGTGGGCAACTAATGAAAAACTGTTTTTT
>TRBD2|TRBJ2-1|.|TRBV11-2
CASSLVAGLAGGAYNEQFF
TGTGCCAGCAGCTTAGTTGCGGGACTAGCGGGAGGTGCCTACAATGAGCAGTTCTTC
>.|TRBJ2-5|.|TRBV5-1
CASSLVFETQYF
TGCGCCAGCAGCTTGGTCTTCGAGACCCAGTACTTC
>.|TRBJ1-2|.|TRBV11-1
CASSFAQAYGYTF
TGTGCCAGCAGCTTTGCGCAGGCCTATGGCTACACCTTC
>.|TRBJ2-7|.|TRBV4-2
CASSQDVRDHYEQYF
TGTGCCAGCAGCCAAGATGTCAGGGATCACTACGAGCAGTACTTC
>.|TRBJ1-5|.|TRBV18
CASSLSGDFYSNQPQHF
TGTGCCAGCTCACTCTCCGGGGATTTTTATAGCAATCAGCCCCAGCATTTT
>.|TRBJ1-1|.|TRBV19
CASRSRFYEAFF
TGTGCCAGTAGGAGTAGATTTTACGAGGCTTTCTTT
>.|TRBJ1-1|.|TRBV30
CAWSRLQRYTEAFF
TGTGCCTGGAGCAGACTTCAGAGATACACTGAAGCTTTCTTT
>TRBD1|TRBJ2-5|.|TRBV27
CASRRTGGFQETQYF
TGTGCCAGCAGACGGACAGGGGGTTTCCAAGAGACCCAGTACTTC
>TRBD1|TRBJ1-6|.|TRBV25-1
CASSEPGTGGSPLHF
TGTGCCAGCAGTGAACCGGGGACAGGGGGCTCACCCCTCCACTTT
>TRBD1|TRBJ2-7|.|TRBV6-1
CASTPQGTMGEQYF
TGTGCCAGCACTCCACAGGGGACGATGGGCGAGCAGTACTTC
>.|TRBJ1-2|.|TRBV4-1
CASSQVATGEGYTF
TGCGCCAGCAGCCAAGTCGCGACAGGCGAGGGCTACACCTTC
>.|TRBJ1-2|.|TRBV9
CASSTMDTATFYGYTF
TGTGCCAGCAGCACCATGGACACAGCCACTTTCTATGGCTACACCTTC
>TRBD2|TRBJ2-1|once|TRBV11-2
CASSLAGRGEDEQFF
TGTGCCAGCAGCTTAGCAGGGAGGGGCGAGGATGAGCAGTTCTTC
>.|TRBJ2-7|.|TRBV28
CASSRSAPSYEQYF
TGTGCCAGCAGTCGGAGCGCTCCCTCCTACGAGCAGTACTTC
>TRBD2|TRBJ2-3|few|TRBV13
CASRDAGLAASDTQYF
TGTGCCAGCAGGGACGCGGGACTAGCGGCCTCAGATACGCAGTATTTT
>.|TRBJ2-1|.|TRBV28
CASSVRDSGWEQFF
TGTGCCAGCAGTGTCCGGGACAGCGGGTGGGAGCAGTTCTTC
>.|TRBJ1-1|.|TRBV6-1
CASSDRSGGDTEAFF
TGTGCCAGCAGTGATAGATCCGGAGGCGATACTGAAGCTTTCTTT
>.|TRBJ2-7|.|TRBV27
CASSFRAGVQTYEQYF
TGTGCCAGCAGTTTTAGAGCCGGAGTACAAACCTACGAGCAGTACTTC
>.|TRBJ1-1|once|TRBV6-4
CASSTRQGSTEAFF
TGTGCCAGCAGTACCCGCCAGGGGAGCACTGAAGCTTTCTTT
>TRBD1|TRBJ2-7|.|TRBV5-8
CASRRTGSYEQYF
TGTGCCAGCAGACGGACAGGGTCCTACGAGCAGTACTTC
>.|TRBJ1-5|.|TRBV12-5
CASGWARNQPQHF
TGTGCTAGTGGGTGGGCCCGGAATCAGCCCCAGCATTTT
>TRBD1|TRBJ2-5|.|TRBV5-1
CASSRYGTGEKETQYF
TGCGCCAGCAGCCGATACGGGACAGGGGAAAAAGAGACCCAGTACTTC
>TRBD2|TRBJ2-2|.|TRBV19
CASSILAGGLAGELFF
TGTGCCAGTAGTATACTGGCGGGAGGACTTGCCGGGGAGCTGTTTTTT
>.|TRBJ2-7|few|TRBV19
CASSMGRPGIIYEQYF
TGTGCCAGTAGTATGGGGCGGCCCGGTATAATCTACGAGCAGTACTTC
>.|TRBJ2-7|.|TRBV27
CASSPPGFEQYF
TGTGCCAGCAGTCCGCCCGGGTTCGAGCAGTACTTC
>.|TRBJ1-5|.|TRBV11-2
CASSLDTAGGNQPQHF
TGTGCCAGCAGCTTAGATACGGCAGGCGGCAATCAGCCCCAGCATTTT
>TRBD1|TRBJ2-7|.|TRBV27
CASSWGQSYEQYF
TGTGCCAGCAGTTGGGGACAGAGCTACGAGCAGTACTTC
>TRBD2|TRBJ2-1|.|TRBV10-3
CAISFTSGRYNEQFF
TGTGCCATCAGTTTTACTAGCGGGAGATACAATGAGCAGTTCTTC
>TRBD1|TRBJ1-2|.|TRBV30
CAWDTSRDRVNYGYTF
TGTGCCTGGGATACTTCACGGGACAGGGTTAACTATGGCTACACCTTC
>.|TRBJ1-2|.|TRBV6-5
CASSYAAGHYGYTF
TGTGCCAGCAGTTACGCGGCGGGCCACTATGGCTACACCTTC
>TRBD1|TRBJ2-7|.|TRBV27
CASSLSYAGTGGRYEQYF
TGTGCCAGCAGTTTATCGTACGCGGGGACAGGGGGCCGTTACGAGCAGTACTTC
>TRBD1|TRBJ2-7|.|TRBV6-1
CASSQDRGRTNEQYF
TGTGCCAGCAGCCAGGACAGGGGGCGCACCAACGAGCAGTACTTC
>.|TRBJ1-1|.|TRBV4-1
CASSLYNLETEAFF
TGCGCCAGCAGCCTCTATAACCTGGAGACTGAAGCTTTCTTT